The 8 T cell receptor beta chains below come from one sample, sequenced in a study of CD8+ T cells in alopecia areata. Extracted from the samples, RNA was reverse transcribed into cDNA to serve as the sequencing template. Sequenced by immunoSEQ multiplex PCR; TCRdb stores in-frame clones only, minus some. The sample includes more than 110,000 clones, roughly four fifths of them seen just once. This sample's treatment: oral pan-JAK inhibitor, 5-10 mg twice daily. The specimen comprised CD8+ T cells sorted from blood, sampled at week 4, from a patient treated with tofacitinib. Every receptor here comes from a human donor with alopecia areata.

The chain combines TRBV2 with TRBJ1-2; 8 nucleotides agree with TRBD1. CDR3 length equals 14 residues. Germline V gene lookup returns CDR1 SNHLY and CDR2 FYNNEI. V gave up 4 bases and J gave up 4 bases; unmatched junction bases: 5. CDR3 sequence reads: CASSAAGGIYGYTF. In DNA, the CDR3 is TGTGCCAGCAGTGCGGCAGGGGGCATCTATGGCTACACCTTC. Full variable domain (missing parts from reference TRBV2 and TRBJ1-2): EPEVTQTPSHQVTQMGQEVILRCVPISNHLYFYWYRQILGQKVEFLVSFYNNEISEKSEIFDDQFSVERPDGSNFTLKIRSTKLEDSAMYFCASSAAGGIYGYTFGSGTRLTVV.

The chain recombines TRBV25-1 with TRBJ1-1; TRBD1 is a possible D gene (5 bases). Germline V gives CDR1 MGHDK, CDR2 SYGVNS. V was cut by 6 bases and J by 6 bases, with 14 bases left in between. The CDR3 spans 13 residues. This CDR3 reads CASRSQVSPEAFF. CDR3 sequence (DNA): TGTGCCAGCAGATCACAGGTCTCCCCTGAAGCTTTCTTT. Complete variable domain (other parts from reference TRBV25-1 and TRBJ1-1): EADIYQTPRYLVIGTGKKITLECSQTMGHDKMYWYQQDPGMELHLIHYSYGVNSTEKGDLSSESTVSRIRTEHFPLTLESARPSHTSQYLCASRSQVSPEAFFGQGTRLTVV.

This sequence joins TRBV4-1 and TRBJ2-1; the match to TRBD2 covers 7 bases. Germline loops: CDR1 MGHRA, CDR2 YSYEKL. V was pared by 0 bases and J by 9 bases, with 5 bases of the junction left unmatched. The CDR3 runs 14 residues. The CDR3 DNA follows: TGCGCCAGCAGCCAAGATTCACTAGCGCCTGAGCAGTTCTTC. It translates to CASSQDSLAPEQFF.

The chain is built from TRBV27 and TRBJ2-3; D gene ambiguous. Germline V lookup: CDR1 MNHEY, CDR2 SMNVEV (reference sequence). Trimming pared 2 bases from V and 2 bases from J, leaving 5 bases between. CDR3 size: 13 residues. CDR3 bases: TGTGCCAGCAGTTTAAAAATCACAGATACGCAGTATTTT. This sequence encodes CASSLKITDTQYF.

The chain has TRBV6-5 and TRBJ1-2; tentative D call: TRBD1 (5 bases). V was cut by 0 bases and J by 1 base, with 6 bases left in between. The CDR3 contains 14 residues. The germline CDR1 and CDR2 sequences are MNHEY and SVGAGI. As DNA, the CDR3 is TGTGCCAGCAGTTACTCCGACAGTAACTATGGCTACACCTTC. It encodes CASSYSDSNYGYTF.

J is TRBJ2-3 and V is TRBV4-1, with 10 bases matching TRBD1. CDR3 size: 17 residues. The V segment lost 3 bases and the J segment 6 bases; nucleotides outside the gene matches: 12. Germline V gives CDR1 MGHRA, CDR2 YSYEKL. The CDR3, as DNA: TGCGCCAGCAGCCAGACGGGACAGGGGTATGGGTCGGATACGCAGTATTTT. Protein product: CASSQTGQGYGSDTQYF.

The CDR3 nucleotides are TGTGCCAGCAGCTTAGGTAGAGCGGATACGCAGTATTTT. Its translation is CASSLGRADTQYF. The V gene is TRBV7-9, the J gene TRBJ2-3; the D is unclear. This CDR3 contains 13 residues. Germline V gives CDR1 SEHNR, CDR2 FQNEAQ (reference sequence). V lost 1 base, J lost 6 bases, and 8 bases lay in between.

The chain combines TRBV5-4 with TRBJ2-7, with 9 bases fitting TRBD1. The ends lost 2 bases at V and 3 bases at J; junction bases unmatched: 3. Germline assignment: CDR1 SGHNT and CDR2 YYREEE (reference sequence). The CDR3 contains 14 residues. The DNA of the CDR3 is TGTGCCAGCAGCTTAGGGACAGGGCACTACGAGCAGTACTTC. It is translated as CASSLGTGHYEQYF.